This TCR beta chain was sequenced during a study of cytomegalovirus exposure and HLA in healthy donors. V lost 0 bases and J lost 2, with 5 bases in between. CDR3 length: 14 residues. Germline-derived CDR1 and CDR2 are MNHNY and SVGAGI (reference sequence). The PCR used 60 Vbeta and 13 Jbeta primers. Profiling relied on immunoSEQ multiplex PCR, and the TCRdb table lists in-frame clones only, not all of them. The sample includes roughly 62,000 clones, about 77% of them seen just once. This receptor was identified in a young woman in good health and CMV-seronegative. The sample was PBMCs. The chain combines TRBV6-6 with TRBJ1-3; D possibly corresponds to TRBD1 (5 bases). The CDR3 bases are TGTGCCAGCAGTTACTCAGGGGCTGGAAACACCATATATTTT. This gives the protein CASSYSGAGNTIYF.